The 30 T cell receptor beta chains listed next were all sequenced from one sample in a study of CD4 T cells in relation to SARS-CoV-2 and coronaviruses. Libraries were prepared by immunoSEQ multiplex PCR; TCRdb keeps only in-frame clonotypes and omits some of them. This sample has 50,000 to 65,000 clones, with 92% found just once. The sample consisted of naive CD4+ T cells from PBMCs. Indicated subset: naive CD4+ T cells isolated by negative enrichment. The receptors shown here come from an adult with COVID-19.

The chain has TRBV15 and TRBJ2-7; 7 nucleotides match TRBD2. The V gene's germline CDR1 is LNHNV and CDR2 YYDKDF (reference sequence). V was pared by 5 bases and J by 0 bases, with 7 bases of the junction left unmatched. The CDR3 covers 15 residues. The CDR3 bases are TGTGCCACCAGCCCCGGGGGAGGGTACTCCTACGAGCAGTACTTC. The encoded protein is CATSPGGGYSYEQYF.

The rearrangement links TRBV3-1 (or the pseudogene TRBV3-2) to TRBJ1-2, with no clear D. The germline V and J ends were trimmed by 4 bases and 5 bases, with 11 bases remaining between them. The CDR3 covers 13 residues. CDR1 and CDR2 (germline): LGHDT, YNNKEL (reference sequence). The CDR3 DNA reads as TGTGCCAGCAGCCTTGGGGAACCGTATGGCTACACCTTC. Its protein is CASSLGEPYGYTF.

The chain has TRBV5-4 and TRBJ2-7; 8 bases fit TRBD1. Germline trimming cut 4 bases from V and 3 bases from J; bases unmatched to any gene: 9. This CDR3 region has 15 residues. Germline V gene sequence: CDR1 SGHNT, CDR2 YYREEE (reference sequence). For the CDR3, the DNA is TGTGCCAGCAGCGGAACAGGACAGGGAGTCTACGAGCAGTACTTC. Protein: CASSGTGQGVYEQYF.

The chain joins TRBV24-1 to TRBJ2-1, with TRBD1 matching over 7 bases. CDR1 and CDR2 (germline): KGHDR, SFDVKD. V was clipped by 2 bases and J by 7 bases; unmatched bases: 10. This CDR3 has 16 residues. The CDR3: CATSDSRQGWRNEQFF. In DNA, the CDR3 is TGTGCCACCAGTGATTCCCGACAGGGATGGAGAAATGAGCAGTTCTTC.

The chain combines TRBV7-9 with TRBJ2-7; 8 positions agree with TRBD2. The CDR3 has 15 amino acids. Germline CDR1 SEHNR, CDR2 FQNEAQ (reference sequence). After removal of 5 bases from V and 2 bases from J, the junction contained 8 bases not matched to a gene. CDR3 sequence reads: CASSRLGSGTYEQYF. The CDR3 DNA reads TGTGCCAGCAGCCGCCTAGGTAGCGGGACCTACGAGCAGTACTTC. The whole variable domain, filled in from reference TRBV7-9 and TRBJ2-7, reads DTGVSQNPRHKITKRGQNVTFRCDPISEHNRLYWYRQTLGQGPEFLTYFQNEAQLEKSRLLSDRFSAERPKGSFSTLEIQRTEQGDSAMYLCASSRLGSGTYEQYFGPGTRLTVT.

The chain employs TRBV7-3 and TRBJ2-3; D remains ambiguous. CDR1 and CDR2 from the germline V gene are SGHTA and FQGTGA. Deletions cut 4 bases from V and 2 bases from J, with 7 bases between. The CDR3 totals 13 residues. The CDR3 loop reads CASSSPSTDTQYF. CDR3 bases: TGTGCCAGCAGCTCGCCCTCCACAGATACGCAGTATTTT. The entire variable domain, with the rest obtained from reference TRBV7-3 and TRBJ2-3, is as follows: GAGVSQTPSNKVTEKGKYVELRCDPISGHTALYWYRQSLGQGPEFLIYFQGTGAADDSGLPNDRFFAVRPEGSVSTLKIQRTERGDSAVYLCASSSPSTDTQYFGPGTRLTVL.

The CDR3 nucleotides read TGTGCCACCAGCAGAGGAGGGATCCCCTACGAGCAGTACTTC. This encodes CATSRGGIPYEQYF. The V call is TRBV15, the J call TRBJ2-7; TRBD2 might be the D (5 bases). The CDR3 contains 14 residues. CDR1 and CDR2 from the germline V gene are LNHNV and YYDKDF (reference sequence). V lost 1 base and J lost 2, with 9 bases in between.

This clone was detected only a few times. The gene calls are TRBV24-1 and TRBJ1-5; a possible D gene is TRBD1 (5 bases). Looked up from germline, CDR1 is KGHDR and CDR2 is SFDVKD. The CDR3 covers 15 residues. V lost 2 bases and J lost 0, with 7 bases in between. The CDR3, as DNA: TGTGCCACCAGTGATTCAGGGAATAGCAATCAGCCCCAGCATTTT. Protein: CATSDSGNSNQPQHF.

J is TRBJ2-3 and V is TRBV4-3; D remains unclear. CDR3 size: 16 residues. Germline V gives CDR1 LGHNA, CDR2 YSLEER. V was shortened by 1 base and J by 0 bases, with 11 bases between the two germline ends. CDR3 in amino acids: CASSQATLTSTDTQYF. The DNA of the CDR3 is TGCGCCAGCAGCCAAGCAACCCTTACTAGCACAGATACGCAGTATTTT.

This chain joins TRBV5-1 and TRBJ2-7; D is possibly TRBD1 or TRBD2 (5 bases each). V was clipped by 1 base and J by 4 bases, with 12 bases between them. The CDR3 contains 14 residues. CDR1 and CDR2 from the germline V gene are SGHRS and YFSETQ. CDR3 in DNA: TGCGCCAGCAGCTTGACTAGAAGGGGTTACGAGCAGTACTTC. Amino acids: CASSLTRRGYEQYF.

This clone was picked up one time. This rearrangement joins TRBV24-1 to TRBJ2-1; 8 bases map to TRBD2. This CDR3 is 17 amino acids long. Germline V gives CDR1 KGHDR, CDR2 SFDVKD. The J segment lost 0 bases and the V segment lost 4 bases, leaving 7 bases of the junction unmatched. CDR3 sequence (DNA): TGTGCCACCAGTGAGTTCGGGAGGGGGAGCTCCTACAATGAGCAGTTCTTC. It codes for CATSEFGRGSSYNEQFF.

This sequence joins TRBV29-1 and TRBJ2-7; 10 bases are shared with TRBD2. The ends lost 1 base at V and 3 bases at J; junction bases unmatched: 21. This CDR3 comprises 20 residues. Germline assignment: CDR1 SQVTM and CDR2 ANQGSEA. The CDR3 is CSVEATGVAGGPRHIYEQYF. The CDR3, as DNA: TGCAGCGTTGAAGCTACCGGGGTAGCGGGAGGTCCACGGCATATCTACGAGCAGTACTTC.

This clone was counted a single time. The chain couples TRBV28 to TRBJ1-2; D unresolved. This CDR3 is 12 amino acids long. Germline CDR1 is MDHEN and CDR2 is SYDVKM. V dropped 2 bases and J dropped 8 bases, with 9 bases sitting between them. CDR3 amino acids: CASSLKVGGYTF. DNA of the CDR3: TGTGCCAGCAGTTTAAAGGTGGGGGGCTACACCTTC.

The genes are TRBV21-1 and TRBJ2-5. TRBV21-1 is classified as a pseudogene. CDR3 size: 16 residues. The chain's CDR3 is CASIFVGTGPQETQYF. The CDR3 DNA sequence: TGTGCCAGCATCTTCGTAGGAACGGGGCCCCAAGAGACCCAGTACTTC.

This clone was counted a single time. V usage is TRBV18 and J usage is TRBJ2-5; D not certain. V lost 1 base to trimming and J lost 0 bases, with 3 bases between them. Germline-derived CDR1 and CDR2 are KGHSH and LQKENI. The CDR3 is 13 amino acids. Here the CDR3 DNA reads TGTGCCAGCTCACCACTGGACCAAGAGACCCAGTACTTC. Amino acid sequence: CASSPLDQETQYF.

The chain uses TRBV20-1 and TRBJ1-4, with 9 nucleotides matching TRBD1. CDR3 size: 11 residues. The V gene's germline CDR1 is DFQATT and CDR2 SNEGSKA (reference sequence). CDR3 bases: TGCAGGACAGGGGGGAATGAAAAACTGTTTTTT. It codes for CRTGGNEKLFF.

This chain links TRBV5-1 with TRBJ2-1, with 7 bases fitting TRBD1. From germline, CDR1 is SGHRS and CDR2 YFSETQ. After removal of 1 base from V and 2 bases from J, the junction contained 9 bases not matched to a gene. This CDR3 comprises 17 residues. CDR3 amino acids: CASSLLVTGVAYNEQFF. CDR3 bases: TGCGCCAGCAGCTTGCTAGTAACAGGGGTCGCCTACAATGAGCAGTTCTTC.

The CDR3 region has the DNA TGTGCCAGCAGCAGATACAGGCGGGCTGGGGCCAACGTCCTGACTTTC. This gives the protein CASSRYRRAGANVLTF. The J gene is TRBJ2-6, the V gene TRBV28; D is tentatively TRBD1 or TRBD2 (5 bases each). This CDR3 has 16 residues. V gave up 6 bases and J gave up 2 bases, with 14 bases separating them. Germline V lookup: CDR1 MDHEN, CDR2 SYDVKM.

The chain is built from TRBV27 and TRBJ2-2, with 9 bases identical to TRBD1. Germline V gene data show CDR1 as MNHEY and CDR2 as SMNVEV (reference sequence). The CDR3 extends over 16 amino acids. The V segment lost 6 bases and the J segment 6 bases; nucleotides outside the gene matches: 11. The CDR3 here is CASSHGTGSHAGELFF. CDR3 DNA sequence: TGTGCCAGCAGCCACGGGACAGGGAGTCATGCCGGGGAGCTGTTTTTT.

This rearrangement joins TRBV18 to TRBJ2-2; tentatively, D is TRBD1 (6 bases). CDR1 is KGHSH and CDR2 is LQKENI in the germline V gene. Trimming removed 3 bases from V and 4 bases from J, with 12 bases in between. The CDR3 consists of 15 residues. CDR3 sequence reads: CASSPGPGVTGELFF. The CDR3 DNA sequence: TGTGCCAGCTCACCGGGTCCAGGGGTCACCGGGGAGCTGTTTTTT.

J is TRBJ2-7 and V is TRBV6-5; 10 bases are shared with TRBD2. The CDR3 has 15 residues. V trimming: 7 bases; J trimming: 4 bases; junction bases outside the gene matches: 10. Germline-derived CDR1 and CDR2 are MNHEY and SVGAGI. The CDR3, as DNA: TGTGCCAGCACCCCGGGGGCTAGCGGGAGATACGAGCAGTACTTC. Its protein product is CASTPGASGRYEQYF.

The chain links TRBV20-1 to TRBJ2-5; D gene unclear. Trimming stripped 1 base from V and 5 bases from J, with 5 bases between. The V gene's germline CDR1 is DFQATT and CDR2 SNEGSKA (reference sequence). There are 11 residues in the CDR3. The CDR3 spells CSARVPETQYF. The DNA for the CDR3 is TGCAGTGCTAGAGTCCCGGAGACCCAGTACTTC.

This chain joins TRBV6-5 and TRBJ1-1; no reliable D call. Germline values: CDR1 MNHEY, CDR2 SVGAGI. The ends were cut back, 8 bases at V and 0 bases at J, with 10 bases in the middle. The CDR3 is 13 residues long. This chain's CDR3 is CASGGVMNTEAFF. CDR3 bases: TGTGCCAGCGGAGGAGTCATGAACACTGAAGCTTTCTTT.

CDR3 region: CASASTRAGSGYTF. DNA for the CDR3: TGTGCCAGCGCCTCCACGAGGGCAGGGAGCGGCTACACCTTC. The chain couples TRBV11-2 to TRBJ1-2; D is possibly TRBD1 (5 bases). The CDR3 totals 14 residues. The germline CDR1 and CDR2 sequences are SGHAT and FQNNGV. The V end lost 8 bases, the J end lost 8 bases, and 21 bases lay between the germline ends.

This chain uses TRBV12-3 or TRBV12-4 with TRBJ2-4; 8 nucleotides line up with TRBD1. The CDR3 covers 13 residues. Trimming took 6 bases from V and 9 from J; bases not matched to a gene: 7. The CDR3 coding sequence is TGTGCCAGCAGACGTCAGGGGGCTGGCATTCAGTACTTC. Amino acid sequence: CASRRQGAGIQYF.

V usage is TRBV6-5 and J usage is TRBJ2-1, with a possible D match to TRBD2 (7 bases). The CDR3 length is 13 residues. Germline V gene sequence: CDR1 MNHEY, CDR2 SVGAGI. V shed 7 bases and J shed 6 bases, with 13 bases lying between them. In nucleotides, the CDR3 is TGTGCCAGCACCCGGGGGGCCAGCAATGAGCAGTTCTTC. It codes for CASTRGASNEQFF.

This chain links TRBV10-3 with TRBJ2-5; perhaps TRBD2 as D (6 bases). The CDR3 totals 16 residues. Germline assignment: CDR1 ENHRY and CDR2 SYGVKD. V lost 2 bases and J lost 3, with 16 bases in between. CDR3 protein: CAISEGLGAGEETQYF. The CDR3 nucleotides read TGTGCCATCAGTGAGGGGTTAGGAGCGGGCGAAGAGACCCAGTACTTC.

This clone was picked up one time. The rearrangement uses TRBV30 and TRBJ2-5; TRBD1 matches 11 bases. V shed 3 bases and J 5 bases; nucleotides not matched to a gene: 8. The CDR3 covers 15 residues. The germline V gene encodes CDR1 GTSNPN and CDR2 SVGIG (reference sequence). The CDR3: CAWSKGDRGIETQYF. CDR3 coding DNA: TGTGCCTGGAGCAAAGGGGACAGGGGGATTGAGACCCAGTACTTC.

This chain joins TRBV2 and TRBJ2-3; unclear D gene. CDR3 length: 13 residues. The ends were cut back, 8 bases at V and 2 bases at J, with 11 bases in the middle. CDR1 SNHLY and CDR2 FYNNEI come from the germline V gene. CDR3 protein: CASQDAFTDTQYF. The CDR3 region has the DNA TGTGCCAGCCAAGATGCATTCACAGATACGCAGTATTTT.

The chain is built from TRBV6-5 and TRBJ2-5; D may be TRBD1 (6 bases). The germline V and J ends were trimmed by 4 bases and 2 bases, with 11 bases remaining between them. CDR1 and CDR2 (germline): MNHEY, SVGAGI. The CDR3 has 14 amino acids. CDR3 sequence: CASSSQTGQETQYF. CDR3 DNA sequence: TGTGCCAGCAGTTCTCAGACAGGTCAAGAGACCCAGTACTTC.